This TCR beta chain was sequenced in a study of blood T cell repertoires in COVID-19. The overall study: Sites across the United States, Italy and Spain contributed samples from acute and convalescent COVID-19. The analysed material was cDNA or gDNA that came from T cells, B-cell-depleted T cells, or PBMCs.

The CDR3 loop spans 11 amino acids. CDR1 and CDR2 (germline): ENHRY, SYGVKD. The V end was cut by 3 bases, the J end by 9 bases, with 6 bases between. The authors' processing: Quantification of nucleated cells was approximated via reference gene primer amplification. The assay was immunoSEQ multiplex PCR, and TCRdb's table has in-frame clones only and misses some. That table furnishes V, J and clone size, whereas the DNA furnished D and trimming. The sample holds about 90,000 clones, approximately 90% seen once. Input material: peripheral blood. The chain couples TRBV10-3 to TRBJ2-1, with D perhaps matching TRBD2 (6 bases). The source of this sequence is a human donor with active COVID-19. The donor label of this sample is uncertain. CDR3 nucleotide sequence: TGTGCCATCAGTGACGGGAGTGAGCAGTTCTTC. Protein sequence: CAISDGSEQFF.